A single sample gave rise to the 10 T cell receptor beta chains below, sequenced in a study of cytomegalovirus exposure and HLA in healthy donors. Produced via immunoSEQ multiplex PCR; TCRdb's table is partial and in-frame only. Among approximately 58,000 clones, approximately 95% were seen once, and the ten largest hold nearly 6%. Sequences were obtained from PBMCs. The receptors derive from a young woman in good health and CMV-seropositive.

The chain joins TRBV5-1 to TRBJ1-4, with a possible D match to TRBD1 (6 bases). Germline V lookup: CDR1 SGHRS, CDR2 YFSETQ. The ends were cut back, 3 bases at V and 8 bases at J, with 20 bases in the middle. CDR3 size: 16 residues. As DNA, the CDR3 is TGCGCCAGCAGCTCAAACCGACAGGCATCGGGGGAAAAACTGTTTTTT. Protein: CASSSNRQASGEKLFF.

V usage is TRBV4-3 and J usage is TRBJ1-2; TRBD1 matches at 9 bases. Trimming took 2 bases from V and 8 from J; bases not matched to a gene: 12. The CDR3 consists of 16 residues. Germline loops: CDR1 LGHNA, CDR2 YSLEER. The CDR3 is CASSQFSGQGNRGYTF. In nucleotides, the CDR3 is TGCGCCAGCAGCCAATTTTCGGGACAGGGCAATAGGGGCTACACCTTC.

The chain carries TRBV30 and TRBJ2-5; no clear D. Trimming removed 3 bases from V and 7 bases from J, with 18 bases in between. The CDR3 covers 14 residues. Germline V gene sequence: CDR1 GTSNPN, CDR2 SVGIG (reference sequence). In nucleotides, the CDR3 is TGTGCCTGGAGCGATCCGGGTCCTGTACCGACCCAGTACTTC. Protein sequence: CAWSDPGPVPTQYF.

This chain connects TRBV9 to TRBJ1-3; TRBD1 matches 11 bases. Germline V gives CDR1 SGDLS, CDR2 YYNGEE. This CDR3 has 14 amino acids. V trimming: 2 bases; J trimming: 15 bases; junction bases outside the gene matches: 10. CDR3 sequence reads: CASSVRPGQGVEYF. The CDR3 region has the DNA TGTGCCAGCAGCGTCAGGCCGGGACAGGGGGTCGAATATTTT.

This clone was recorded only once. This chain connects TRBV9 to TRBJ2-2; 9 bases agree with TRBD2. The CDR3 length is 15 residues. The V and J ends lost 5 bases and 1 base, in that order; junction bases with no gene match: 3. Germline V gives CDR1 SGDLS, CDR2 YYNGEE. The CDR3 region has the DNA TGTGCCAGCAGTAAGACTAGCGGGAACACCGGGGAGCTGTTTTTT. Translated, it gives CASSKTSGNTGELFF.

The chain is built from TRBV29-1 and TRBJ2-7, with TRBD2 matching over 8 bases. Germline V CDR1 and CDR2: SQVTM, ANQGSEA. CDR3 length: 12 residues. V was pared by 5 bases and J by 6 bases, with 6 bases of the junction left unmatched. The CDR3 nucleotides read TGCAGCGTTCAACGGGGGGGAAGCGAGCAGTACTTC. Its translation is CSVQRGGSEQYF.

A single count supports this clone. The V call is TRBV19, the J call TRBJ1-2; perhaps TRBD1 as D (6 bases). CDR3 length: 13 residues. The germline gives CDR1 LNHDA, CDR2 SQIVND (reference sequence). Trimming left V 5 bases short and J 7 bases short, with 14 bases between. DNA of the CDR3: TGTGCCAGTAGTGCCAGGGGATGGAGTGGCTACACCTTC. This translates into CASSARGWSGYTF.

The CDR3 sequence: CASSYNRGNEQFF. The CDR3 DNA reads as TGTGCCAGCAGTTACAACAGGGGCAATGAGCAGTTCTTC. The chain recombines TRBV6-5 with TRBJ2-1, with 7 nucleotides matching TRBD1. From germline, CDR1 is MNHEY and CDR2 SVGAGI. Trimming cost V 2 bases and J 6 bases; bases outside gene matches: 1. The CDR3 runs 13 residues.

This clone appeared once. The chain combines TRBV7-2 with TRBJ1-2, with 7 bases aligning to TRBD1. V lost 5 bases to trimming and J lost 2 bases; unmatched junction nucleotides: 5. This CDR3 contains 14 residues. Germline CDR1 reads SGHTA; CDR2 reads FQGNSA. Here the CDR3 DNA reads TGTGCCAGCAGCCTCGGGACAGAAAACTATGGCTACACCTTC. Encoded protein: CASSLGTENYGYTF.

The chain joins TRBV5-1 to TRBJ2-5, with 12 bases lining up with TRBD2. Trimming at V came to 6 bases and at J to 0 bases, leaving 3 bases not matched to a gene. The CDR3 is made up of 15 amino acids. Germline V gene lookup returns CDR1 SGHRS and CDR2 YFSETQ. The CDR3 DNA sequence: TGCGCCAGCACACTAGCGGGGGGTTACCAAGAGACCCAGTACTTC. Translating gives CASTLAGGYQETQYF.